Following are 30 T cell receptor beta chains from one sample sequenced in a study of T cell responses to AZD1222 COVID-19 vaccine. The repertoire was sequenced with immunoSEQ multiplex PCR; TCRdb's copy has only in-frame clones and lacks some. The repertoire holds some 120,000 clones, roughly 88% seen once, with roughly 3.9% in the top ten. Sequenced material: peripheral blood, taken on day 0 of MenACWY control vaccination. The source of these receptors is an adult in good health.

The chain couples TRBV30 to TRBJ2-1, with a weak D call TRBD2 (6 bases). Per germline, CDR1 GTSNPN and CDR2 SVGIG (reference sequence). V was clipped by 1 base and J by 11 bases, with 15 bases between them. This CDR3 has 13 residues. The CDR3 sequence: CAWSAGTAVQQFF. The CDR3 DNA is TGTGCCTGGAGTGCCGGGACTGCCGTTCAGCAGTTCTTC. The full variable domain, rest sourced from reference TRBV30 and TRBJ2-1, is SQTIHQWPATLVQPVGSPLSLECTVEGTSNPNLYWYRQAAGRGLQLLFYSVGIGQISSEVPQNLSASRPQDRQFILSSKKLLLSDSGFYLCAWSAGTAVQQFFGPGTRLTVL.

V gene TRBV5-8 combines with J gene TRBJ2-3; the D gene is possibly TRBD1 (6 bases). The V gene's germline CDR1 is SGHTS and CDR2 YDEGEE. Trimming cost V 2 bases and J 3 bases, with 19 bases left between them. The CDR3 has 17 amino acids. CDR3 residues: CASSLGNRASWTDTQYF. The CDR3 coding sequence is TGTGCCAGCAGCTTAGGGAACAGGGCTTCTTGGACAGATACGCAGTATTTT.

The chain carries TRBV6-2 or TRBV6-3 and TRBJ1-5, with D tentatively TRBD1 (6 bases). Trimming shortened V by 6 bases and J by 0 bases, and 9 bases separated the two germline ends. CDR3 length equals 14 residues. Germline assignment: CDR1 MNHEY and CDR2 SVGEGT. Written as DNA, the CDR3 is TGTGCCAGCAGCACAGGGAATAGCAATCAGCCCCAGCATTTT. This sequence encodes CASSTGNSNQPQHF.

This clone was picked up one time. V is TRBV5-1 and J is TRBJ2-1; D call uncertain. The CDR3 extends over 15 amino acids. Germline V gives CDR1 SGHRS, CDR2 YFSETQ. V shed 0 bases and J shed 6 bases, with 13 bases lying between them. This CDR3 is CASSLDDAGGNEQFF. For the CDR3, the DNA is TGCGCCAGCAGCTTGGATGACGCCGGTGGCAATGAGCAGTTCTTC.

This clone was observed a handful of times. The CDR3 DNA reads as TGTGCCAGCTCACCAGGGTCACGCGATGCCTACAATGAGCAGTTCTTC. This sequence encodes CASSPGSRDAYNEQFF. The chain joins TRBV18 to TRBJ2-1; D not certain. The CDR3 contains 16 residues. Looked up from germline, CDR1 is KGHSH and CDR2 is LQKENI. Deletions cut 2 bases from V and 2 bases from J, with 13 bases between. The variable domain in full, with the rest retrieved from reference TRBV18 and TRBJ2-1, is NAGVMQNPRHLVRRRGQEARLRCSPMKGHSHVYWYRQLPEEGLKFMVYLQKENIIDESGMPKERFSAEFPKEGPSILRIQQVVRGDSAAYFCASSPGSRDAYNEQFFGPGTRLTVL.

The genes are TRBV6-6 and TRBJ1-5; 9 bases fit TRBD1. Germline CDR1 and CDR2: MNHNY and SVGAGI (reference sequence). V lost 6 bases to trimming and J lost 6 bases; unmatched junction nucleotides: 12. The length of the CDR3 is 16 residues. CDR3 sequence reads: CASSPRDRVLFQPQHF. The DNA for the CDR3 is TGTGCCAGCAGCCCGAGGGACAGGGTGTTGTTTCAGCCCCAGCATTTT.

This clone was seen once. This chain links TRBV19 with TRBJ1-5; maybe TRBD1 (5 bases). V gave up 3 bases and J gave up 4 bases, with 10 bases separating them. The CDR3 covers 14 residues. Germline-derived CDR1 and CDR2 are LNHDA and SQIVND (reference sequence). The CDR3 spells CASSIRAGNQPQHF. The CDR3 DNA sequence: TGTGCCAGTAGTATTCGGGCAGGGAATCAGCCCCAGCATTTT.

This clone was counted once. The chain carries TRBV12-3 or TRBV12-4 and TRBJ1-2, with 9 bases matching TRBD1. V shed 6 bases, J shed 7 bases, and the junction held 3 bases outside the gene matches. The length of the CDR3 is 12 residues. In DNA, the CDR3 is TGTGCCAGCAGGGGGACAGGGTTTGGCTACACCTTC. The encoded protein is CASRGTGFGYTF.

The rearrangement joins TRBV29-1 to TRBJ1-2; D is unclear. CDR1 and CDR2 (germline): SQVTM, ANQGSEA. Trimming cost V 1 base and J 11 bases, with 17 bases left between them. The CDR3 totals 13 residues. CDR3: CSVEGWLGLGYTF. The CDR3 DNA sequence: TGCAGCGTTGAAGGATGGCTCGGTCTAGGTTACACCTTC.

V gene TRBV28 combines with J gene TRBJ1-3; weak D call: TRBD1 (5 bases). The CDR3 sequence is 14 residues long. The germline CDR1 and CDR2 sequences are MDHEN and SYDVKM. V was trimmed by 2 bases and J by 0 bases, leaving 5 bases between them. The CDR3 DNA sequence: TGTGCCAGCAGTTTAGGGGGCTCTGGAAACACCATATATTTT. Residues: CASSLGGSGNTIYF.

The rearrangement joins TRBV24-1 to TRBJ2-3; TRBD1 might be the D (6 bases). V lost 4 bases and J lost 1, with 11 bases in between. CDR1 KGHDR and CDR2 SFDVKD come from the germline V gene. This CDR3 comprises 15 residues. In DNA form, the CDR3 reads TGTGCCACCAGTGACCCCGGGACACGCACAGATACGCAGTATTTT. It encodes CATSDPGTRTDTQYF.

The chain is built from TRBV5-1 and TRBJ2-1; no firm D call. Trimming shortened V by 3 bases and J by 8 bases, and 12 bases separated the two germline ends. Germline V gene sequence: CDR1 SGHRS, CDR2 YFSETQ. This CDR3 comprises 13 residues. The CDR3 DNA sequence: TGCGCCAGCAGCTGGTACAGTCACGATGAGCAGTTCTTC. It translates to CASSWYSHDEQFF. Variable domain in full (rest from reference TRBV5-1 and TRBJ2-1): KAGVTQTPRYLIKTRGQQVTLSCSPISGHRSVSWYQQTPGQGLQFLFEYFSETQRNKGNFPGRFSGRQFSNSRSEMNVSTLELGDSALYLCASSWYSHDEQFFGPGTRLTVL.

A single count supports this clone. The CDR3, as DNA: TGTGCCAGTAGCAGTACTCAGACAGATACGCAGTATTTT. Translation gives CASSSTQTDTQYF. V is TRBV19 and J is TRBJ2-3; D unclear. Trimming cost V 6 bases and J 3 bases, with 10 bases left between them. The CDR3 spans 13 residues. The V gene's germline CDR1 is LNHDA and CDR2 SQIVND (reference sequence).

CDR3 region: CASSVPGDRGHLLNSPLHF. Here the CDR3 DNA reads TGTGCCAGCAGCGTCCCGGGGGACAGGGGGCATCTGTTGAATTCACCCCTCCACTTT. This chain links TRBV5-5 with TRBJ1-6; 12 bases are shared with TRBD1. J lost 7 bases, V lost 4 bases, and 15 bases had no gene match. The CDR3 consists of 19 residues. Germline CDR1 SGHKS, CDR2 YYEKEE (reference sequence).

V and J are TRBV7-8 and TRBJ2-7; D not resolved. V gave up 0 bases and J gave up 0 bases, with 6 bases separating them. The CDR3 runs to 14 residues. Per the germline V gene, CDR1 is SGHVS and CDR2 is FQNEAQ. CDR3 sequence (DNA): TGTGCCAGCAGCTTAGCTGGGGTCTCCTACGAGCAGTACTTC. This translates into CASSLAGVSYEQYF.

The chain is built from TRBV28 and TRBJ1-2; 11 nucleotides match TRBD1. Germline values: CDR1 MDHEN, CDR2 SYDVKM. After removal of 3 bases from V and 8 bases from J, the junction contained 2 bases not matched to a gene. This CDR3 spans 13 amino acids. The CDR3 region has the DNA TGTGCCAGCAGTTTGGGACAGGGGGGCGGCTACACCTTC. Its protein product is CASSLGQGGGYTF.

V gene TRBV7-6 combines with J gene TRBJ2-2, with TRBD2 as a possible D gene (5 bases). Germline-derived CDR1 and CDR2 are SGHVS and FNYEAQ. The CDR3 is 15 amino acids. Trimming shortened V by 6 bases and J by 5 bases, and 16 bases separated the two germline ends. The CDR3, as DNA: TGTGCCAGCAGGGAGGAGGCGTTAACGACCGGGGAGCTGTTTTTT. This gives the protein CASREEALTTGELFF.

This clone appeared once. The chain combines TRBV6-5 with TRBJ1-1; D is unresolved. Trimming stripped 0 bases from V and 0 bases from J, with 5 bases between. Germline values: CDR1 MNHEY, CDR2 SVGAGI. There are 14 residues in the CDR3. Written as DNA, the CDR3 is TGTGCCAGCAGTTACTCACGGGTGAACACTGAAGCTTTCTTT. Protein sequence: CASSYSRVNTEAFF.

For this clone: Other DNA variants within this sample encode the same CDR3. DNA of the CDR3: TGCGCCAGCAGCCCCGACGTAGATGGCTACACCTTC. Translated, it gives CASSPDVDGYTF. V and J are TRBV5-1 and TRBJ1-2; D unresolved. Trimming stripped 4 bases from V and 6 bases from J, with 10 bases between. The CDR3 consists of 12 residues. Germline V gene data show CDR1 as SGHRS and CDR2 as YFSETQ.

The chain joins TRBV7-2 to TRBJ2-7; the match to TRBD2 covers 10 bases. CDR3 length: 14 residues. CDR1 and CDR2 (germline): SGHTA, FQGNSA. The ends lost 2 bases at V and 6 bases at J; junction bases unmatched: 4. The CDR3 loop reads CASSLQRGGLEQYF. The CDR3 DNA reads TGTGCCAGCAGCTTACAGCGGGGGGGCCTCGAGCAGTACTTC.

This chain connects TRBV7-2 to TRBJ1-1; D uncertain. V lost 3 bases to trimming and J lost 4 bases, with 9 bases between them. The CDR3 runs to 13 residues. CDR1 and CDR2 (germline): SGHTA, FQGNSA. CDR3 bases: TGTGCCAGCAGCTTCGGGGTTCGCACTGAAGCTTTCTTT. Translation gives CASSFGVRTEAFF.

The V call is TRBV2, the J call TRBJ2-1; TRBD2 matches 10 bases. CDR1 and CDR2 from the germline V gene are SNHLY and FYNNEI. The CDR3 contains 14 residues. The junction had 3 bases not matched to a gene; V was cut back by 6 bases and J by 4 bases. Here the CDR3 DNA reads TGTGCCAGCAGAGCGGGGGGGCAGTACAATGAGCAGTTCTTC. Its translation: CASRAGGQYNEQFF.

J is TRBJ2-5 and V is TRBV19, with D possibly matching TRBD2 (6 bases). The germline gives CDR1 LNHDA, CDR2 SQIVND (reference sequence). With 3 bases removed from V and 2 bases from J, the gap between germline ends came to 7 bases. The CDR3 is 13 residues long. CDR3 amino acids: CASSIAGQETQYF. CDR3 nucleotide sequence: TGTGCCAGTAGTATCGCGGGGCAAGAGACCCAGTACTTC.

The chain has TRBV20-1 and TRBJ1-2; unclear D gene. The CDR3 length is 11 residues. From germline, CDR1 is DFQATT and CDR2 SNEGSKA (reference sequence). Trimming pared 2 bases from V and 4 bases from J, leaving 5 bases between. The CDR3 DNA reads TGCAGTGCTAGACCGACCTATGGCTACACCTTC. Encoded protein: CSARPTYGYTF.

The chain recombines TRBV18 with TRBJ1-1, with TRBD1 matching 8 bases. CDR3 size: 13 residues. CDR1 KGHSH and CDR2 LQKENI come from the germline V gene. The V and J ends lost 6 bases and 6 bases, in that order; junction bases with no gene match: 6. The CDR3: CASSDREGPEAFF. The CDR3 DNA sequence: TGTGCCAGCTCGGACAGGGAAGGTCCTGAAGCTTTCTTT.

The J gene is TRBJ1-1, the V gene TRBV12-3 or TRBV12-4; the match to TRBD1 covers 8 bases. Trimming took 6 bases from V and 5 from J; bases not matched to a gene: 5. This CDR3 comprises 13 residues. The CDR3 protein is CASRDREATEAFF. DNA of the CDR3: TGTGCCAGCAGGGACAGGGAAGCTACTGAAGCTTTCTTT.

This clone was picked up a small number of times. The chain employs TRBV7-2 and TRBJ1-2; D might be TRBD1 (6 bases). This CDR3 is 14 amino acids long. Germline CDR1 SGHTA, CDR2 FQGNSA. The germline V and J ends were trimmed by 2 bases and 7 bases, with 14 bases remaining between them. The chain's CDR3 is CASSLNTGGGGYTF. In DNA, the CDR3 is TGTGCCAGCAGCTTAAATACAGGAGGGGGTGGCTACACCTTC.

V gene TRBV6-2 or TRBV6-3 combines with J gene TRBJ2-7; the match to TRBD1 covers 7 bases. CDR3 length: 14 amino acids. V shed 4 bases, J shed 2 bases, and the junction held 5 bases outside the gene matches. The germline gives CDR1 MNHEY, CDR2 SVGEGT. The CDR3 sequence: CASSFWDSAYEQYF. CDR3 bases: TGTGCCAGCAGTTTTTGGGACAGTGCCTACGAGCAGTACTTC.

The V gene is TRBV15, the J gene TRBJ1-5; perhaps TRBD1 as D (5 bases). This CDR3 spans 15 amino acids. The germline gives CDR1 LNHNV, CDR2 YYDKDF (reference sequence). V was cut by 0 bases and J by 5 bases, with 11 bases left in between. Here the CDR3 DNA reads TGTGCCACCAGCAGAGATCAGGGATGGGATCAGCCCCAGCATTTT. Protein sequence: CATSRDQGWDQPQHF.

This rearrangement joins TRBV12-3 or TRBV12-4 to TRBJ1-5, with D perhaps matching TRBD1 (6 bases). Trimming pared 6 bases from V and 11 bases from J, leaving 14 bases between. The CDR3 length is 12 residues. As DNA, the CDR3 is TGTGCCAGCAGCTGGGGGCATGCAGCCCAGCATTTT. Its protein is CASSWGHAAQHF.